The next 16 T cell receptor beta chains were all read from a single sample in a study of blood T cell repertoires in COVID-19. The protocol was immunoSEQ multiplex PCR, while the TCRdb copy is restricted to in-frame clones and leaves out a portion. In the table there are hundreds of thousands of clones, around 90% of which are singletons. The sequencing sample was made of PBMCs or T cells enriched from blood (not recorded which). All receptors come from a woman between 55 and 75 years old in a cohort exposed to, infected with or recovered from COVID-19 (not recorded which).

The chain combines TRBV6-5 with TRBJ1-2, with TRBD1 matching over 8 bases. CDR3 size: 15 residues. J was trimmed by 6 bases and V by 2 bases; bases with no gene match: 8. The germline V gene encodes CDR1 MNHEY and CDR2 SVGAGI. This chain's CDR3 is CASSYPGTGSNGYTF. CDR3 in DNA: TGTGCCAGCAGTTACCCAGGGACAGGCTCTAATGGCTACACCTTC.

The V and J genes are TRBV19 and TRBJ2-1, with TRBD2 matching 7 bases. The CDR3 is made up of 14 amino acids. V trimming: 7 bases; J trimming: 7 bases; junction bases outside the gene matches: 10. Germline-derived CDR1 and CDR2 are LNHDA and SQIVND (reference sequence). Here the CDR3 reads CASIRTSGVNEQFF. The CDR3 DNA is TGTGCCAGTATCCGGACTAGTGGGGTGAATGAGCAGTTCTTC.

V gene TRBV6-5 combines with J gene TRBJ2-1; 8 bases map to TRBD2. This CDR3 comprises 15 residues. The trim removed 6 bases at V and 2 bases at J, leaving 6 bases unmatched. Germline values: CDR1 MNHEY, CDR2 SVGAGI. Written as DNA, the CDR3 is TGTGCCAGCAGAAAAGCGGGAGACCCCTACAATGAGCAGTTCTTC. This sequence encodes CASRKAGDPYNEQFF.

The J gene is TRBJ2-3, the V gene TRBV11-3, with D possibly TRBD2 on 6 matching bases. The CDR3 is 14 residues long. The germline V gene encodes CDR1 SGHNT and CDR2 YENEEA. Trimming stripped 5 bases from V and 4 bases from J, with 13 bases between. The CDR3 nucleotides are TGTGCCAGCAGCCCAACAGCGGGTTCAGATACGCAGTATTTT. This gives the protein CASSPTAGSDTQYF.

The genes are TRBV4-1 and TRBJ2-3; D is possibly TRBD2 (6 bases). The CDR3 contains 18 residues. Trimming removed 0 bases at V and 3 bases at J, with 19 bases between. Germline V CDR1 and CDR2: MGHRA, YSYEKL. CDR3 loop: CASSQDGAGGILTDTQYF. The DNA of the CDR3 is TGCGCCAGCAGCCAAGATGGGGCTGGGGGGATCCTGACAGATACGCAGTATTTT.

This chain connects TRBV7-2 to TRBJ2-5, with TRBD2 matching over 8 bases. There are 14 residues in the CDR3. J lost 5 bases, V lost 3 bases, and 5 bases had no gene match. CDR1 and CDR2 (germline): SGHTA, FQGNSA. The DNA of the CDR3 is TGTGCCAGCAGCTTCTACGGGAGGGGGGAGACCCAGTACTTC. Its translation: CASSFYGRGETQYF.

The chain uses TRBV7-3 and TRBJ2-1; 10 bases line up with TRBD2. CDR1 is SGHTA, CDR2 FQGTGA, per germline. J was trimmed by 8 bases and V by 0 bases; bases with no gene match: 4. The CDR3 length is 15 residues. The DNA for the CDR3 is TGTGCCAGCAGCTTAACCCTAGCGGGAGTATATGAGCAGTTCTTC. Translating it yields CASSLTLAGVYEQFF.

The rearrangement links TRBV30 to TRBJ2-1; the D gene is possibly TRBD1 (6 bases). V dropped 4 bases and J dropped 8 bases, with 9 bases sitting between them. Per the germline V gene, CDR1 is GTSNPN and CDR2 is SVGIG (reference sequence). The CDR3 is 11 amino acids. The CDR3 nucleotides read TGTGCCTGGACCGCAGGGGATGAGCAGTTCTTC. Encoded protein: CAWTAGDEQFF.

The rearrangement joins TRBV27 to TRBJ2-7, with TRBD2 matching 8 bases. V dropped 4 bases and J dropped 5; count of bases not matched to a gene: 13. CDR1 is MNHEY and CDR2 is SMNVEV in the germline V gene (reference sequence). The CDR3 runs to 16 residues. CDR3 in amino acids: CASSSTIAGRVNEQYF. CDR3 sequence (DNA): TGTGCCAGCAGTTCGACTATAGCGGGGAGGGTGAACGAGCAGTACTTC.

The chain recombines TRBV18 with TRBJ1-2; perhaps TRBD1 as D (5 bases). Germline assignment: CDR1 KGHSH and CDR2 LQKENI. The CDR3 runs 14 residues. V gave up 8 bases and J gave up 4 bases, with 17 bases separating them. CDR3 residues: CASIPAQGVYGYTF. The CDR3 DNA is TGTGCCAGCATACCAGCCCAGGGCGTCTATGGCTACACCTTC.

This chain connects TRBV12-3 or TRBV12-4 to TRBJ1-2, with TRBD1 matching over 8 bases. Losses at the gene ends were 9 bases for V and 6 bases for J; bases not matched to a gene: 9. The CDR3 is 13 residues long. The DNA of the CDR3 is TGTGCCAGTAACGTGGGCAGGGGGCATGGCTACACCTTC. Its translation: CASNVGRGHGYTF.

The rearrangement uses TRBV18 and TRBJ2-3, with a possible D match to TRBD2 (6 bases). V shed 3 bases and J shed 0 bases, with 7 bases lying between them. From germline, CDR1 is KGHSH and CDR2 LQKENI. This CDR3 is built from 14 residues. The CDR3 spells CASSPAGSTDTQYF. The CDR3 DNA is TGTGCCAGCTCACCCGCGGGAAGCACAGATACGCAGTATTTT. The full variable domain, its missing parts supplied by reference TRBV18 and TRBJ2-3, is NAGVMQNPRHLVRRRGQEARLRCSPMKGHSHVYWYRQLPEEGLKFMVYLQKENIIDESGMPKERFSAEFPKEGPSILRIQQVVRGDSAAYFCASSPAGSTDTQYFGPGTRLTVL.

The V gene is TRBV28, the J gene TRBJ2-1; TRBD2 agrees at 9 bases. The CDR3 consists of 17 residues. Germline assignment: CDR1 MDHEN and CDR2 SYDVKM. The V and J ends lost 5 bases and 2 bases, in that order; junction bases with no gene match: 10. DNA for the CDR3: TGTGCCAGCAGTCTTCGACTAGCGGTTCTAACCTACAATGAGCAGTTCTTC. Encoded protein: CASSLRLAVLTYNEQFF.

V is TRBV7-9 and J is TRBJ2-1; D gene uncertain. The CDR3 runs to 14 residues. CDR1 SEHNR and CDR2 FQNEAQ come from the germline V gene (reference sequence). Trimming stripped 4 bases from V and 3 bases from J, with 10 bases between. DNA for the CDR3: TGTGCCAGCAGCTACCCGACATACTACAATGAGCAGTTCTTC. Residues: CASSYPTYYNEQFF.

The chain joins TRBV7-8 to TRBJ2-2; 8 nucleotides agree with TRBD2. This CDR3 region has 16 residues. Germline V gives CDR1 SGHVS, CDR2 FQNEAQ. V gave up 5 bases and J gave up 0 bases; unmatched junction bases: 5. As DNA, the CDR3 is TGTGCCAGCAGCGAGCGCGGGAGGACGAACACCGGGGAGCTGTTTTTT. The encoded protein is CASSERGRTNTGELFF.

The V gene is TRBV9, the J gene TRBJ2-1, with D hard to call. V was shortened by 3 bases and J by 0 bases, with 10 bases between the two germline ends. The CDR3 sequence is 15 residues long. The V gene's germline CDR1 is SGDLS and CDR2 YYNGEE. CDR3 in amino acids: CASSDASSSYNEQFF. CDR3 sequence (DNA): TGTGCCAGCAGCGACGCTTCGAGCTCCTACAATGAGCAGTTCTTC. The full variable domain, completed using reference TRBV9 and TRBJ2-1, is DSGVTQTPKHLITATGQRVTLRCSPRSGDLSVYWYQQSLDQGLQFLIQYYNGEERAKGNILERFSAQQFPDLHSELNLSSLELGDSALYFCASSDASSSYNEQFFGPGTRLTVL.